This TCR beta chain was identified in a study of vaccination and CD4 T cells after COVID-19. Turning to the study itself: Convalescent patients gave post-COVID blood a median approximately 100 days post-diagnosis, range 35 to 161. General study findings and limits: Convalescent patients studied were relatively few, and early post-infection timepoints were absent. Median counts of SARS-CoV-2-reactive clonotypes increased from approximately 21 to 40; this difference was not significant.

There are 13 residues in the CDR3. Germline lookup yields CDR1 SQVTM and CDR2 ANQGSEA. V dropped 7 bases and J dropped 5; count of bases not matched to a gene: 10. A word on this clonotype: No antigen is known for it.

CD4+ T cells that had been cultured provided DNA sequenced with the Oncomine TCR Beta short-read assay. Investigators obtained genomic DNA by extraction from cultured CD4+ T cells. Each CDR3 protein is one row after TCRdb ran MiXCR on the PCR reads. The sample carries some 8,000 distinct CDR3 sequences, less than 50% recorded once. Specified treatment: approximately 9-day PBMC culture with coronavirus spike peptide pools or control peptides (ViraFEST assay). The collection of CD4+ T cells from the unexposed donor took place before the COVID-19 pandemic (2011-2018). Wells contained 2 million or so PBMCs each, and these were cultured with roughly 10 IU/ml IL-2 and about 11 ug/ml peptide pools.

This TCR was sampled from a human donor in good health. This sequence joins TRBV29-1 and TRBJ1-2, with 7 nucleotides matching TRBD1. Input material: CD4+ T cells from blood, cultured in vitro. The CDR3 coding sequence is TGCAGCGGAGGAGCAGGGGGTGGATATGGCTACACCTTC. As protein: CSGGAGGGYGYTF.